The clone carrying this TCR beta chain was detected a few times. Its target is not known. This entry is derived from a study of response to subunit inactivated influenza vaccine. Study conclusions and caveats: The authors suggested that few new T cells are recruited per seasonal influenza vaccination.

The CDR3 totals 13 residues. Between the trimmed V and J ends, which lost 4 bases and 3 bases, there was a span of 9 bases. TCRdb re-derived calls from the RT-PCR reads in MiXCR, one entry per CDR3 protein. The sample includes about 780,000 distinct CDR3 sequences, around 18% seen only once; the top ten take approximately 11%. The sequence was obtained from a man aged 45 to 65 who received an inactivated influenza vaccine. Here the sequenced sample was PBMCs from blood, taken 5 days after vaccination. The chain uses TRBV12-3 or TRBV12-4 and TRBJ1-1; D not resolved. CDR3 loop: CASSSRPDTEAFF. DNA of the CDR3: TGTGCCAGCAGTTCCCGGCCGGACACTGAAGCTTTCTTT.